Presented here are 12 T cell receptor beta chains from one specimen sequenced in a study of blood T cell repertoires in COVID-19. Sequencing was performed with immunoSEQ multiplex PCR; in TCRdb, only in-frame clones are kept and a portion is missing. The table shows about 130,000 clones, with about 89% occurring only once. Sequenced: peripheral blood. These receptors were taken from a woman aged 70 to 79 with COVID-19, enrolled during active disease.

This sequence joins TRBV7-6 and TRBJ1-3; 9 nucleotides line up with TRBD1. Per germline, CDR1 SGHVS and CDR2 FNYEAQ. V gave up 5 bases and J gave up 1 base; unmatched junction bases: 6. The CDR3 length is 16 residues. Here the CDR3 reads CASSIGQGLSGNTIYF. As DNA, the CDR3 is TGTGCCAGCAGCATAGGACAGGGGCTTTCTGGAAACACCATATATTTT.

In nucleotides, the CDR3 is TGTGCCAGCAGCTTAAAGGGGAAGGTGTTAGATGGCTACACCTTC. This translates into CASSLKGKVLDGYTF. The rearrangement uses TRBV7-2 and TRBJ1-2; possibly TRBD1 for D (5 bases). Germline CDR1 and CDR2: SGHTA and FQGNSA. V gave up 2 bases and J gave up 6 bases, with 16 bases separating them. The CDR3 extends over 15 amino acids.

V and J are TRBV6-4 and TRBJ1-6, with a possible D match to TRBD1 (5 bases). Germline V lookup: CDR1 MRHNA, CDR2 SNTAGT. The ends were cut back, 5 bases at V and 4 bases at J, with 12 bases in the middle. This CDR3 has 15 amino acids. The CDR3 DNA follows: TGTGCCAGCAGTCTGGACGGGGGATATAATTCACCCCTCCACTTT. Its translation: CASSLDGGYNSPLHF.

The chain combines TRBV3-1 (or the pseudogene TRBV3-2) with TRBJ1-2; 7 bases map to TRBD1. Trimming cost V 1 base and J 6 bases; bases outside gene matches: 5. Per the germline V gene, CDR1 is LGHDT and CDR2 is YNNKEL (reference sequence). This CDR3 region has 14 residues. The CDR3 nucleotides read TGTGCCAGCAGCCAAGTTCCCAGGGGGGATGGCTACACCTTC. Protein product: CASSQVPRGDGYTF.

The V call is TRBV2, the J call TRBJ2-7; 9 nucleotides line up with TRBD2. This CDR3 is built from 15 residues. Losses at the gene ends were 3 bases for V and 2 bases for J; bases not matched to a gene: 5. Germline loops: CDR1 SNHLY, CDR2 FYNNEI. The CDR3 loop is CASSENSGGPYEQYF. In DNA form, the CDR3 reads TGTGCCAGCAGTGAGAATAGCGGGGGTCCCTACGAGCAGTACTTC.

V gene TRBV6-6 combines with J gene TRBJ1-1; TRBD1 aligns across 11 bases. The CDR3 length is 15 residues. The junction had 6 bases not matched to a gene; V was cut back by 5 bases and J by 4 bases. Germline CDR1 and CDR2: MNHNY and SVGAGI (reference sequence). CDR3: CASSRPGQGATEAFF. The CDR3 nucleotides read TGTGCCAGCAGTCGGCCCGGACAGGGGGCCACTGAAGCTTTCTTT.

In DNA, the CDR3 is TGTGCCAGCAGACCCCAGGGGGAGAACACTGAAGCTTTCTTT. It encodes CASRPQGENTEAFF. V is TRBV6-5 and J is TRBJ1-1; TRBD1 matches at 7 bases. J lost 1 base, V lost 6 bases, and 5 bases had no gene match. CDR3 length: 14 amino acids. The germline gives CDR1 MNHEY, CDR2 SVGAGI.

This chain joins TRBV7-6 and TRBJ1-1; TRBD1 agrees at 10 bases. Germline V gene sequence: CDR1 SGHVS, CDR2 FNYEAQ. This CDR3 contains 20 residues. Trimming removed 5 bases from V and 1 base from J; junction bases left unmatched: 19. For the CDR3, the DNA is TGTGCCAGCAGCCGAAGACGGGACAGGGGAATCGTTACCGCGAACACTGAAGCTTTCTTT. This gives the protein CASSRRRDRGIVTANTEAFF.

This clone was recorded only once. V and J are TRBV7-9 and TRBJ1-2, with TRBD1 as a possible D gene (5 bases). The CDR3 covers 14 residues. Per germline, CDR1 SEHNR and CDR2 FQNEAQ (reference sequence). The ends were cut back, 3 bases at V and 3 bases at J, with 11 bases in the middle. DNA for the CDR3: TGTGCCAGCAGCTTTGGGGGGTTGGACTATGGCTACACCTTC. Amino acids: CASSFGGLDYGYTF. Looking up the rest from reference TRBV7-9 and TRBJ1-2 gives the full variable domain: DTGVSQNPRHKITKRGQNVTFRCDPISEHNRLYWYRQTLGQGPEFLTYFQNEAQLEKSRLLSDRFSAERPKGSFSTLEIQRTEQGDSAMYLCASSFGGLDYGYTFGSGTRLTVV.

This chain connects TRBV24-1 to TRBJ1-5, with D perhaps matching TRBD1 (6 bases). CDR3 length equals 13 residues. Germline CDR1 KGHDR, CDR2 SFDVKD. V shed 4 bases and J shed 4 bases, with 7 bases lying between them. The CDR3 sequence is CATSDRGNQPQHF. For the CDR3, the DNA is TGTGCCACCAGTGACAGGGGAAATCAGCCCCAGCATTTT.

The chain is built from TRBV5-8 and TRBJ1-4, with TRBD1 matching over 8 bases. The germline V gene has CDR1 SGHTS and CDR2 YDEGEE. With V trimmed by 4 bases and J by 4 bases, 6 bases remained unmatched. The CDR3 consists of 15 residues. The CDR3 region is CASSARTGINEKLFF. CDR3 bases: TGTGCCAGCAGCGCCAGGACAGGGATTAATGAAAAACTGTTTTTT.

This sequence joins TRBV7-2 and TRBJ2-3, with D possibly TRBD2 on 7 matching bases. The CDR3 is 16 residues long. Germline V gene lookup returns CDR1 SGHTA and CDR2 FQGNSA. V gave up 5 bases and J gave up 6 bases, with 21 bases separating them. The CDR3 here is CASSPPLAGAGDTQYF. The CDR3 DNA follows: TGTGCCAGCAGCCCCCCCTTGGCGGGGGCAGGGGATACGCAGTATTTT. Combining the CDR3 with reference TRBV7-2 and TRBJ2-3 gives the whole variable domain GAGVSQSPSNKVTEKGKDVELRCDPISGHTALYWYRQSLGQGLEFLIYFQGNSAPDKSGLPSDRFSAERTGGSVSTLTIQRTQQEDSAVYLCASSPPLAGAGDTQYFGPGTRLTVL.